The 4 T cell receptor delta chains below come from one sample, sequenced in a study of gamma-delta chains in newborns, infants, children. TCRdb re-analyzed the reads via CATT. The sample consists of 6,500 to 9,000 delta-chain clones, roughly 1.5% of them appearing once. Sequencing input: blood. The receptor source for this set is a child who was a newborn, infant or young child, either healthy, febrile or measles-vaccinated (not recorded which).

Points on this clone: This could be a read error, since a much larger clone is one nucleotide away. This chain connects TRDV1 to TRDJ1; D perhaps matches TRDD3 (6 bases). Per germline, CDR1 TSWWSYY and CDR2 QGS. Trimming cost V 1 base and J 3 bases, with 33 bases left between them. This CDR3 has 22 amino acids. CDR3 region: CALGERRWIPYGYWDNADKLIF. CDR3 DNA: TGTGCTCTTGGGGAACGTAGATGGATCCCCTACGGCTACTGGGACAACGCCGATAAACTCATCTTT.

In regard to this clone: The translation of this DNA and the TCRdb protein of a much larger clone differ at residue 5, probably owing to a read error; the protein shown here is translated from the DNA. The chain employs TRDV2 and TRDJ1; TRDD3 matches at 12 bases. This CDR3 contains 16 residues. Germline lookup yields CDR1 GEAIGNYY and CDR2 EKD. Here the CDR3 reads CACDGLLGDTADKLIF. CDR3 in DNA: TGTGCCTGTGACGGCCTACTGGGGGATACAGCCGATAAACTCATCTTC.

Concerning this clone itself: The protein that TCRdb holds for this DNA derives from a much larger clone and differs from the translated DNA at residue 4, which likely indicates a read error; the protein shown here is translated from the DNA. The gene calls are TRDV2 and TRDJ1; 9 nucleotides line up with TRDD3. The V gene's germline CDR1 is GEAIGNYY and CDR2 EKD. This CDR3 contains 16 residues. J lost 0 bases, V lost 5 bases, and 9 bases had no gene match. The CDR3 here is CACAKGIRGYTDKLIF. The CDR3 nucleotides read TGTGCCTGTGCCAAGGGGATACGCGGGTACACCGATAAACTCATCTTT.

This clone was seen more than once but under ten times. One base away lies a much larger clone, so this may be a sequencing read error. The same CDR3 arises from other DNA sequences in this sample as well. The genes are TRDV2 and TRDJ3; the match to TRDD3 covers 8 bases. This CDR3 has 21 amino acids. Germline CDR1 is GEAIGNYY and CDR2 is EKD. Trimming took 1 base from V and 0 from J; bases not matched to a gene: 13. The CDR3: CACDTMLGDAGSSWDTRQMFF. The CDR3 coding sequence is TGTGCCTGTGACACTATGCTGGGGGACGCCGGGAGCTCCTGGGACACCCGACAGATGTTTTTC.